The 18 T cell receptor beta chains listed next were all sequenced from one sample in a study of PD-L1 blockade in urothelial cancer. The table came from immunoSEQ multiplex PCR; TCRdb's copy has only in-frame clones and leaves some out. The repertoire includes fewer than 45,000 clones, 65% to 85% of them detected once, and roughly a sixth sits in the top ten. Source: PBMCs, taken around atezolizumab (anti-PD-L1) treatment. The receptors were sampled from a man between 60 and 70 years old with urothelial cancer.

A single count supports this clone. The chain recombines TRBV4-1 with TRBJ1-1; D uncertain. CDR1 and CDR2 (germline): MGHRA, YSYEKL. The CDR3 has 14 amino acids. The V end was cut by 1 base, the J end by 5 bases, with 11 bases between. The CDR3 nucleotides are TGCGCCAGCAGCCAAGCGGAGGGAGGAACTGAAGCTTTCTTT. It codes for CASSQAEGGTEAFF.

This chain joins TRBV28 and TRBJ1-5; 7 bases line up with TRBD1. CDR1 and CDR2 from the germline V gene are MDHEN and SYDVKM. Trimming cost V 7 bases and J 1 base; bases outside gene matches: 1. The length of the CDR3 is 13 residues. DNA of the CDR3: TGTGCCAGCAAGACAGGGAGCAATCAGCCCCAGCATTTT. It translates to CASKTGSNQPQHF.

This chain uses TRBV10-1 with TRBJ2-5; no clear D gene. This CDR3 is built from 14 residues. Germline-derived CDR1 and CDR2 are WNHNN and SYGVQD (reference sequence). Trimming took off 0 bases at V and 3 bases at J, with 8 bases between the two ends. CDR3 region: CASSESGSKETQYF. The CDR3 DNA is TGCGCCAGCAGTGAGTCTGGCTCAAAAGAGACCCAGTACTTC.

This clone has more than one count but fewer than ten. The CDR3, as DNA: TGTGCCAGCAGTACACCTGGGACAGGGAAGGATACGCAGTATTTT. Its protein product is CASSTPGTGKDTQYF. The chain combines TRBV28 with TRBJ2-3; 9 bases align to TRBD1. V shed 5 bases, J shed 6 bases, and the junction held 9 bases outside the gene matches. From germline, CDR1 is MDHEN and CDR2 SYDVKM. CDR3 length equals 15 residues.

This chain joins TRBV9 and TRBJ2-5; 13 bases agree with TRBD2. The V gene end was trimmed by 2 bases and the J gene end by 1 base; junction bases not matched to a gene: 11. This CDR3 is 19 amino acids long. Germline loops: CDR1 SGDLS, CDR2 YYNGEE. The CDR3 coding sequence is TGTGCCAGCAGCGTGAGGGGTGGGACTAGCGGGGTACTCCAAGAGACCCAGTACTTC. Amino acids: CASSVRGGTSGVLQETQYF.

This clone was counted a few times. The chain has TRBV4-2 and TRBJ2-7; weak D call: TRBD1 (6 bases). Looked up from germline, CDR1 is LGHNA and CDR2 is YNFKEQ. V lost 6 bases and J 7 bases, leaving 10 bases between the germline ends. The CDR3 is made up of 11 amino acids. CDR3 in amino acids: CASSRGGEQYF. The CDR3 DNA reads as TGTGCCAGCAGTAGAGGGGGAGAGCAGTACTTC.

The chain joins TRBV18 to TRBJ2-1; TRBD1 matches 10 bases. The CDR3 has 14 amino acids. Germline trimming cut 0 bases from V and 9 bases from J; bases unmatched to any gene: 2. Looked up from germline, CDR1 is KGHSH and CDR2 is LQKENI. CDR3 protein: CASSPPDRGGEQFF. CDR3 coding DNA: TGTGCCAGCTCACCACCGGACAGGGGGGGTGAGCAGTTCTTC. Full variable domain (outside the CDR3, taken from reference TRBV18 and TRBJ2-1): NAGVMQNPRHLVRRRGQEARLRCSPMKGHSHVYWYRQLPEEGLKFMVYLQKENIIDESGMPKERFSAEFPKEGPSILRIQQVVRGDSAAYFCASSPPDRGGEQFFGPGTRLTVL.

The V call is TRBV28, the J call TRBJ2-7; tentatively, D is TRBD2 (5 bases). Germline V gives CDR1 MDHEN, CDR2 SYDVKM. The CDR3 loop spans 15 amino acids. The germline V and J ends were trimmed by 5 bases and 0 bases, with 14 bases remaining between them. The CDR3 is CASSLTGYPSYEQYF. The CDR3 nucleotides are TGTGCCAGCAGTCTTACGGGGTATCCCTCCTACGAGCAGTACTTC.

The V gene is TRBV7-2, the J gene TRBJ1-5; the D gene is possibly TRBD1 (5 bases). Germline V gene sequence: CDR1 SGHTA, CDR2 FQGNSA. V lost 5 bases and J 4 bases, leaving 9 bases between the germline ends. CDR3 size: 13 residues. CDR3 in amino acids: CASSDDRNQPQHF. The DNA for the CDR3 is TGTGCCAGCAGCGATGACAGAAATCAGCCCCAGCATTTT.

The V and J genes are TRBV18 and TRBJ1-1; unclear D gene. Germline V gene lookup returns CDR1 KGHSH and CDR2 LQKENI. Trimming removed 3 bases at V and 8 bases at J, with 13 bases between. CDR3 length equals 13 residues. CDR3 nucleotides: TGTGCCAGCTCACCCCGAGCCTTGACAGAAGCTTTCTTT. Translating it yields CASSPRALTEAFF.

This chain joins TRBV29-1 and TRBJ1-1; D remains ambiguous. Trimming removed 4 bases at V and 0 bases at J, with 12 bases between. Germline V gene lookup returns CDR1 SQVTM and CDR2 ANQGSEA. The CDR3 runs to 14 residues. The CDR3 DNA follows: TGCAGCGTTGGTTCAGGACTCATGAACACTGAAGCTTTCTTT. Protein: CSVGSGLMNTEAFF.

The rearrangement links TRBV10-2 to TRBJ1-1; tentatively, D is TRBD1 (5 bases). The CDR3 loop spans 14 amino acids. Germline loops: CDR1 WSHSY, CDR2 SAAADI. V was pared by 3 bases and J by 0 bases, with 8 bases between. The DNA of the CDR3 is TGCGCCAGCAGTGAAAAGGGGATGAACACTGAAGCTTTCTTT. It encodes CASSEKGMNTEAFF.

This chain joins TRBV19 and TRBJ1-6; 8 bases align to TRBD1. CDR1 and CDR2 (germline): LNHDA, SQIVND (reference sequence). Trimming took 5 bases from V and 0 from J; bases not matched to a gene: 9. The CDR3 is 18 amino acids. The CDR3 protein is CASSARTGTSSYNSPLHF. Here the CDR3 DNA reads TGTGCCAGTAGTGCCCGGACAGGGACAAGCTCCTATAATTCACCCCTCCACTTT.

The V gene is TRBV19, the J gene TRBJ2-2, with 9 bases that match TRBD1. The CDR3 totals 16 residues. Germline values: CDR1 LNHDA, CDR2 SQIVND (reference sequence). The V segment lost 5 bases and the J segment 4 bases; nucleotides outside the gene matches: 8. DNA for the CDR3: TGTGCCAGTAGTCGGACAGGGGAGAGTAGCACCGGGGAGCTGTTTTTT. As protein: CASSRTGESSTGELFF.

The DNA for the CDR3 is TGTGCCAGCGGCGCCCTCCAGGGGACACAAGAGACCCAGTACTTC. Its protein is CASGALQGTQETQYF. The chain carries TRBV25-1 and TRBJ2-5; possible D gene TRBD1, 6 bases. The CDR3 extends over 15 amino acids. Germline V gene sequence: CDR1 MGHDK, CDR2 SYGVNS. Deletions cut 8 bases from V and 2 bases from J, with 18 bases between.

This chain joins TRBV5-1 and TRBJ1-1; D not certain. The CDR3 extends over 11 amino acids. The germline gives CDR1 SGHRS, CDR2 YFSETQ. The ends were cut back, 3 bases at V and 7 bases at J, with 7 bases in the middle. CDR3 region: CASSSRGEAFF. CDR3 DNA: TGCGCCAGCAGCTCGCGTGGTGAAGCTTTCTTT.

V and J are TRBV10-3 and TRBJ2-1, with D uncertain. The germline gives CDR1 ENHRY, CDR2 SYGVKD. Trimming removed 4 bases at V and 9 bases at J, with 10 bases between. The CDR3 totals 12 residues. The CDR3 loop is CAISVERSEQFF. The CDR3 DNA is TGTGCCATCAGTGTCGAAAGGAGTGAGCAGTTCTTC.

This clone was recorded once. CDR3 residues: CASSFRAGATDTQYF. In DNA form, the CDR3 reads TGCGCCAGCAGCTTTCGAGCGGGGGCGACAGATACGCAGTATTTT. The V and J genes are TRBV5-1 and TRBJ2-3; the match to TRBD2 covers 8 bases. Trimming removed 2 bases from V and 3 bases from J; junction bases left unmatched: 5. The CDR3 runs to 15 residues. The V gene's germline CDR1 is SGHRS and CDR2 YFSETQ.